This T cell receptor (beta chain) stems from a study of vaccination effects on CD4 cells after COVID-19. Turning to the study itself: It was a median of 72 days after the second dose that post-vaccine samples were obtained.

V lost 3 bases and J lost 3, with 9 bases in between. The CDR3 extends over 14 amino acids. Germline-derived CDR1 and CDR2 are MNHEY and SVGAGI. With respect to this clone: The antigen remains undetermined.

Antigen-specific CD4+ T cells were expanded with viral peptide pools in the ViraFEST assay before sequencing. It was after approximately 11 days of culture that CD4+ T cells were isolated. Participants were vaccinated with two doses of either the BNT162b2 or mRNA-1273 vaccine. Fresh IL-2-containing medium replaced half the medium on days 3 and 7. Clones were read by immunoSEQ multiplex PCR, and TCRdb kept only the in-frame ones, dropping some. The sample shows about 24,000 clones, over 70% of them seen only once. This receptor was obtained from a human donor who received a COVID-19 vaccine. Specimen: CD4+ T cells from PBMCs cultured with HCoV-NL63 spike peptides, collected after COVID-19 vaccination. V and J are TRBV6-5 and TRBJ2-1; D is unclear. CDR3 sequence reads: CASSYRASYNEQFF. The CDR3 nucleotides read TGTGCCAGCAGTTATCGGGCCAGCTACAATGAGCAGTTCTTC.